The entry that follows covers one TCR beta chain sequence. Trimming took 9 bases from V and 0 from J; bases not matched to a gene: 7. The CDR3 is made up of 14 amino acids. Germline V gene data show CDR1 as SNHLY and CDR2 as FYNNEI. Using immunoSEQ multiplex PCR, the repertoire was profiled, and TCRdb retains in-frame clones only, with some absent. The table lists fewer than 70,000 clones, less than 85% of them singletons. The data stem from a study of OX40 agonist ivuxolimab in advanced cancers. The receptor's source is an adult with an advanced solid tumor such as melanoma, head and neck, liver or kidney cancer. The V and J genes are TRBV2 and TRBJ2-7, with 8 bases lining up with TRBD1. Sequenced material: CD4+ or CD8+ T cells sorted from blood, taken in a trial of the OX40 agonist ivuxolimab. For the CDR3, the DNA is TGTGCCAGTGTGGCGGGACAGGCCTCCTACGAGCAGTACTTC. Translation: CASVAGQASYEQYF.